This T cell receptor (beta chain) was observed in a study of blood T cell repertoires in COVID-19. Study at large: Specimens from acute and convalescent COVID-19 originated in the United States, Italy and Spain. Sources were T cells, B-cell-depleted T cells, or PBMCs; the material itself was cDNA or gDNA.

V was pared by 6 bases and J by 8 bases, with 11 bases between. The germline V gene has CDR1 MDHEN and CDR2 SYDVKM. The CDR3 is 12 amino acids. Some clones are missing from TCRdb's copy, which holds only in-frame ones; the method was immunoSEQ multiplex PCR. The sample yields around 150,000 clones, 70% to 85% seen once. Sequencing was performed on peripheral blood. The origin of this receptor is an elderly woman in a cohort sampled during active or convalescent COVID-19. V and J are TRBV28 and TRBJ2-1; D remains unclear. In DNA, the CDR3 is TGTGCCAGCAGCCCGCTAGGAGATGAGCAGTTCTTC. It is translated as CASSPLGDEQFF. Full variable domain (rest looked up from reference TRBV28 and TRBJ2-1): DVKVTQSSRYLVKRTGEKVFLECVQDMDHENMFWYRQDPGLGLRLIYFSYDVKMKEKGDIPEGYSVSREKKERFSLILESASTNQTSMYLCASSPLGDEQFFGPGTRLTVL.